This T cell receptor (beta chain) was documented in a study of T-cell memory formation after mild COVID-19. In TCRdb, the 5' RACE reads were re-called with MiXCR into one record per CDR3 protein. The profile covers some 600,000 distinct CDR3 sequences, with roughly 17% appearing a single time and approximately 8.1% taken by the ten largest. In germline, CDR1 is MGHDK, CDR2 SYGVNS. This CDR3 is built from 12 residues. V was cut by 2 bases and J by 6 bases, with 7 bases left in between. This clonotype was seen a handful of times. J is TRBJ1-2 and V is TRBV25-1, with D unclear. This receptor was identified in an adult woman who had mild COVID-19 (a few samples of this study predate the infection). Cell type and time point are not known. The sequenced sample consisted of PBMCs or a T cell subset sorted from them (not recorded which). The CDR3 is CASSEGVHGYTF. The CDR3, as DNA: TGTGCCAGCAGTGAAGGGGTTCATGGCTACACCTTC.